This entry features one TCR beta chain sequence. The antigen remains unidentified. This entry belongs to a study of CD8 T cells in ankylosing spondylitis. Regarding the study as a whole: A TCR beta motif of eight highly homologous variants appeared characteristic of ankylosing spondylitis blood.

The CDR3 has 16 residues. Germline CDR1 reads SGHKS; CDR2 reads YYEKEE (reference sequence). V lost 4 bases and J lost 5, with 18 bases in between. TCRdb reprocessed the 5' RACE reads with MiXCR, giving one entry per CDR3 protein. The sample holds 750,000 to 850,000 distinct CDR3 sequences, about 12% seen once. The genes are TRBV5-5 and TRBJ1-4; TRBD1 might be the D (5 bases). The receptor comes from a male donor with ankylosing spondylitis. The sequencing sample was made of blood, either unsorted or a sorted T cell fraction (not recorded which). Written as DNA, the CDR3 is TGTGCCAGCAGCCGGGAACCGGGACGTCTAAATGAAAAACTGTTTTTT. It translates to CASSREPGRLNEKLFF.